Listed here are 14 T cell receptor beta chains from one sample, sequenced in a study of T-cell reconstitution after alpha-beta-depleted transplantation in children. The authors prepared the TCRbeta library with unique molecular identifiers. MiXCR, run by TCRdb on the PCR reads, gives a single entry per CDR3 protein. The sample lists about 640,000 distinct CDR3 sequences; around 16% were seen once. The starting material was PBMCs from the stem cell graft donor, obtained from the stem cell graft. Receptors originate from a human donor who donated a stem cell graft to a child with acute myeloid leukemia.

There are many counts of this clonotype. At one end, the junction sequence differs from germline, possibly due to a read error. The chain recombines TRBV18 with TRBJ2-5; perhaps TRBD1 as D (6 bases). Germline assignment: CDR1 KGHSH and CDR2 LQKENI. The CDR3 contains 12 residues. The CDR3 here is CASTPRGETQYF. CDR3 nucleotides: TGTGCCAGCACACCCAGGGGAGAGACCCAGTACTTC.

This sequence joins TRBV7-9 and TRBJ2-7; possible D gene TRBD1, 5 bases. V lost 2 bases to trimming and J lost 6 bases, with 17 bases between them. The CDR3 is 15 amino acids. The germline CDR1 and CDR2 sequences are SEHNR and FQNEAQ (reference sequence). As DNA, the CDR3 is TGTGCCAGCAGCTTATCTCAGGGAATAGGACGCGAGCAGTACTTC. Its translation: CASSLSQGIGREQYF.

This clonotype appeared a few times. The gene calls are TRBV20-1 and TRBJ2-5, with a weak D call TRBD2 (6 bases). Trimming took 0 bases from V and 5 from J, leaving 13 bases between them. The V gene's germline CDR1 is DFQATT and CDR2 SNEGSKA (reference sequence). This CDR3 comprises 14 residues. CDR3 region: CSARDPRGTETQYF. CDR3 in DNA: TGCAGTGCTAGAGACCCCCGGGGGACGGAGACCCAGTACTTC.

CDR3 sequence reads: CASLGGIFRLADTQYF. CDR3 bases: TGTGCCAGCCTCGGGGGCATCTTTAGATTAGCAGATACGCAGTATTTT. This chain links TRBV6-2 or TRBV6-3 with TRBJ2-3; either TRBD1 or TRBD2 may supply D (6 bases each). CDR1 is MNHEY and CDR2 is SVGEGT in the germline V gene. The CDR3 runs to 16 residues. The V end lost 8 bases, the J end lost 4 bases, and 22 bases lay between the germline ends.

This clonotype was seen more than once but under ten times. V is TRBV5-1 and J is TRBJ2-5; 11 bases line up with TRBD2. From germline, CDR1 is SGHRS and CDR2 YFSETQ. This CDR3 is 14 amino acids long. The junction had 4 bases not matched to a gene; V was cut back by 8 bases and J by 1 base. CDR3 coding DNA: TGCGCCAGTAAGACTAGCGGGATCCAAGAGACCCAGTACTTC. It encodes CASKTSGIQETQYF.

This clonotype was picked up a small number of times. The rearrangement joins TRBV13 to TRBJ1-2, with D possibly matching TRBD1 (5 bases). V lost 5 bases, J lost 4 bases, and 8 bases lay in between. Germline V CDR1 and CDR2: PRHDT, FYEKMQ (reference sequence). The CDR3 sequence is 12 residues long. This CDR3 reads CASSNDSYGYTF. CDR3 sequence (DNA): TGTGCCAGCAGCAACGACAGCTATGGCTACACCTTC.

There are many counts of this clonotype. The chain couples TRBV10-3 to TRBJ2-5; TRBD2 agrees at 14 bases. The germline gives CDR1 ENHRY, CDR2 SYGVKD. The CDR3 has 17 residues. Losses at the gene ends were 4 bases for V and 2 bases for J; bases not matched to a gene: 6. CDR3 residues: CAISAPGLAGGQETQYF. CDR3 DNA: TGTGCCATCAGTGCCCCAGGACTAGCGGGGGGACAAGAGACCCAGTACTTC.

The sample holds many counts of this clonotype. The rearrangement joins TRBV20-1 to TRBJ2-1; D call uncertain. Looked up from germline, CDR1 is DFQATT and CDR2 is SNEGSKA (reference sequence). V lost 0 bases and J 0 bases, leaving 21 bases between the germline ends. This CDR3 is built from 19 residues. The CDR3 nucleotides read TGCAGTGCTAGAGATCTAGGCGGAAAGTCCTTAAGCTCCTACAATGAGCAGTTCTTC. This translates into CSARDLGGKSLSSYNEQFF.

The chain recombines TRBV7-3 with TRBJ2-7; D perhaps matches TRBD1 (6 bases). V lost 5 bases to trimming and J lost 0 bases, with 14 bases between them. Germline V gene lookup returns CDR1 SGHTA and CDR2 FQGTGA. The CDR3 covers 15 residues. The CDR3 loop is CASSQTGTSSYEQYF. In DNA form, the CDR3 reads TGTGCCAGCAGCCAAACAGGGACCTCCTCCTACGAGCAGTACTTC. The full variable domain, its missing parts supplied by reference TRBV7-3 and TRBJ2-7, is GAGVSQTPSNKVTEKGKYVELRCDPISGHTALYWYRQSLGQGPEFLIYFQGTGAADDSGLPNDRFFAVRPEGSVSTLKIQRTERGDSAVYLCASSQTGTSSYEQYFGPGTRLTVT.

V gene TRBV11-2 combines with J gene TRBJ2-1; 7 nucleotides line up with TRBD2. The CDR3 extends over 15 amino acids. The V gene's germline CDR1 is SGHAT and CDR2 FQNNGV. The trim removed 5 bases at V and 6 bases at J, leaving 10 bases unmatched. The CDR3 sequence is CASSRTGGTGNEQFF. The CDR3 DNA sequence: TGTGCCAGCAGCCGGACGGGGGGAACGGGCAATGAGCAGTTCTTC.

This clonotype was detected many times. The V and J genes are TRBV6-5 and TRBJ2-3; the D is unclear. Germline loops: CDR1 MNHEY, CDR2 SVGAGI. This CDR3 comprises 11 residues. V was shortened by 6 bases and J by 4 bases, with 5 bases between the two germline ends. CDR3 nucleotide sequence: TGTGCCAGCAGAAGGGCAGATACGCAGTATTTT. Translated, it gives CASRRADTQYF.

This clonotype was observed a handful of times. The chain has TRBV7-2 and TRBJ2-3; 9 bases match TRBD2. The ends lost 0 bases at V and 8 bases at J; junction bases unmatched: 18. CDR1 SGHTA and CDR2 FQGNSA come from the germline V gene. This CDR3 contains 19 residues. The CDR3 nucleotides read TGTGCCAGCAGCTTAGCGCATTATGTTGGCGGGGGGGAATTAGGTACGCAGTATTTT. Translated, it gives CASSLAHYVGGGELGTQYF.

The chain couples TRBV5-1 to TRBJ2-5; 8 nucleotides match TRBD1. This CDR3 contains 14 residues. Germline trimming cut 2 bases from V and 5 bases from J; bases unmatched to any gene: 5. Germline V gene lookup returns CDR1 SGHRS and CDR2 YFSETQ. Here the CDR3 DNA reads TGCGCCAGCAGCTTCTCGACAGGGGTGGAGACCCAGTACTTC. This codes for CASSFSTGVETQYF.

This clonotype was seen repeatedly, ten times or more. The chain carries TRBV20-1 and TRBJ2-1, with a tentative D call TRBD2 (6 bases). The CDR3 is 15 residues long. Germline V gene lookup returns CDR1 DFQATT and CDR2 SNEGSKA (reference sequence). Deletions cut 0 bases from V and 9 bases from J, with 18 bases between. This chain's CDR3 is CSARDVKTSPSEQFF. DNA of the CDR3: TGCAGTGCTAGAGATGTAAAGACTAGTCCCAGTGAGCAGTTCTTC.